This T cell receptor beta chain was sequenced in a study of cytomegalovirus exposure and HLA in healthy donors. Study-level findings and limits: The study designated about 180 TCR beta chains cytomegalovirus-associated. For most TCR sequences rarity was the rule, although some public TCRs occurred in many donors. Per published reports, the classifier diagnosed cytomegalovirus status with high specificity and sensitivity. Testing in vitro showed a few CMV-associated chains specific for CMV antigens.

Germline loops: CDR1 SGDLS, CDR2 YYNGEE. CDR3 size: 14 residues. Trimming stripped 0 bases from V and 8 bases from J, with 12 bases between. Regarding this clone: Its antigen is as yet unknown.

Measured with immunoSEQ multiplex PCR; TCRdb has only the in-frame clones, and not every one. The repertoire holds some 88,000 clones, around 96% seen once, with roughly 0.8% in the top ten. Source material: PBMCs. This receptor was identified in a man aged 18 to 29 in good health and CMV-seronegative. The chain joins TRBV9 to TRBJ2-1; D unclear. The CDR3 DNA is TGTGCCAGCAGCGTAGATTATGGCGGCGATGAGCAGTTCTTC. This gives the protein CASSVDYGGDEQFF. Supplemented by reference TRBV9 and TRBJ2-1, the full variable domain reads DSGVTQTPKHLITATGQRVTLRCSPRSGDLSVYWYQQSLDQGLQFLIQYYNGEERAKGNILERFSAQQFPDLHSELNLSSLELGDSALYFCASSVDYGGDEQFFGPGTRLTVL.